This T cell receptor (beta chain) was sequenced in a study of T cell changes during pregnancy in multiple sclerosis. The method was immunoSEQ multiplex PCR; TCRdb's version includes in-frame clones alone and lacks a portion of them. The data hold 43,000 or so clones, with approximately 92% observed a single time. On this clone itself: The junction shows a germline mismatch at one end, possibly a read error.

Germline assignment: CDR1 SSHAT and CDR2 FNYEAQ (reference sequence). This CDR3 region has 18 residues. This receptor was taken from a female donor with multiple sclerosis, enrolled in a pregnancy study. The genes are TRBV7-7 and TRBJ2-3, with 10 bases that match TRBD2. The material was peripheral blood, obtained in the third trimester of pregnancy. The CDR3 nucleotides read TGTGCTAGCAGCTTAGTACCCTCGACTAGCGGGAGCACAGATACGCAGTATTTT. This gives the protein CASSLVPSTSGSTDTQYF.